This passage covers 25 T cell receptor beta chains from one sample sequenced in a study of shared clonotypes between healthy human individuals. Profiled with immunoSEQ multiplex PCR; TCRdb holds only in-frame clones, not every one. The data contain 2 million to 3 million clones, more than 90% of them seen just once; the ten biggest clones take up around 0.14%. Sequences were obtained from naive CD4+ T cells sorted from blood. Described subset: CD45RA+ positively selected. The receptors stem from a man younger than 35 in good health.

This clone appeared once. In the same sample, other DNA sequences code for this CDR3. The gene calls are TRBV30 and TRBJ1-2; weak D call: TRBD1 (5 bases). The CDR3 covers 15 residues. The germline V gene encodes CDR1 GTSNPN and CDR2 SVGIG (reference sequence). The V gene lost 2 bases and the J gene lost 4 bases, with 17 bases spanning the gap. This CDR3 reads CAWSSPSRGFYGYTF. As DNA, the CDR3 is TGTGCCTGGAGTTCCCCCTCCCGGGGCTTCTATGGCTACACCTTC.

This clone has just a few counts. V and J are TRBV4-2 and TRBJ1-1; 9 bases fit TRBD1. Germline CDR1 is LGHNA and CDR2 is YNFKEQ. J gave up 4 bases and V 2 bases, and 8 bases lay outside the gene matches. There are 16 residues in the CDR3. This CDR3 reads CASSQNPGQGLTEAFF. CDR3 nucleotides: TGTGCCAGCAGCCAAAACCCGGGACAGGGCCTCACTGAAGCTTTCTTT.

The chain has TRBV7-8 and TRBJ1-6; D unresolved. Trimming took 5 bases from V and 0 from J, leaving 17 bases between them. This CDR3 contains 18 residues. Germline V gives CDR1 SGHVS, CDR2 FQNEAQ. CDR3: CASSVPRQSSSYNSPLHF. The CDR3 nucleotides are TGTGCCAGCAGCGTCCCACGCCAGTCAAGCTCCTATAATTCACCCCTCCACTTT.

The genes are TRBV6-1 and TRBJ2-5, with D perhaps matching TRBD1 or TRBD2 (6 bases each). The V gene lost 3 bases and the J gene lost 13 bases, with 15 bases spanning the gap. This CDR3 contains 12 residues. CDR1 and CDR2 from the germline V gene are MNHNS and SASEGT. The chain's CDR3 is CASSDHLRGAYF. The CDR3 DNA is TGTGCCAGCAGTGACCATCTTAGGGGGGCGTACTTC.

This clone was detected only once. The rearrangement links TRBV6-5 to TRBJ1-6; D is ambiguous. CDR3 length: 13 amino acids. The V gene's germline CDR1 is MNHEY and CDR2 SVGAGI. Trimming shortened V by 2 bases and J by 4 bases, and 3 bases separated the two germline ends. CDR3 in DNA: TGTGCCAGCAGTTACACTTATAATTCACCCCTCCACTTT. Amino acid sequence: CASSYTYNSPLHF.

V and J are TRBV5-6 and TRBJ2-4; the D is unclear. Germline V gene sequence: CDR1 SGHDT, CDR2 YYEEEE. Trimming shortened V by 3 bases and J by 0 bases, and 10 bases separated the two germline ends. The CDR3 is 15 amino acids. This CDR3 reads CASSYWEIAKNIQYF. In DNA form, the CDR3 reads TGTGCCAGCAGCTACTGGGAAATAGCCAAAAACATTCAGTACTTC.

This clone has more than one count but fewer than ten. The gene calls are TRBV7-2 and TRBJ1-4; maybe TRBD1 (6 bases). The CDR3 runs to 12 residues. Trimming removed 4 bases at V and 15 bases at J, with 15 bases between. Germline CDR1 SGHTA, CDR2 FQGNSA. The CDR3 here is CASSSQGGVMFF. For the CDR3, the DNA is TGTGCCAGCAGCTCACAGGGTGGTGTGATGTTTTTT.

This sequence joins TRBV10-3 and TRBJ2-1; 7 bases match TRBD2. The CDR3 contains 13 residues. J lost 6 bases, V lost 5 bases, and 4 bases had no gene match. Germline CDR1 reads ENHRY; CDR2 reads SYGVKD. CDR3 DNA: TGTGCCATCAGTCGGGACTACCTCAATGAGCAGTTCTTC. Its protein product is CAISRDYLNEQFF.

The chain carries TRBV27 and TRBJ2-7; a weak D match, TRBD1 (5 bases). CDR1 MNHEY and CDR2 SMNVEV come from the germline V gene (reference sequence). The CDR3 is 13 residues long. Trimming pared 5 bases from V and 0 bases from J, leaving 8 bases between. Here the CDR3 DNA reads TGTGCCAGCAGTCCGACAGACTCCTACGAGCAGTACTTC. Residues: CASSPTDSYEQYF.

The V and J genes are TRBV9 and TRBJ2-2; D is undetermined. Trimming took off 0 bases at V and 6 bases at J, with 9 bases between the two ends. The CDR3 contains 14 residues. In germline, CDR1 is SGDLS, CDR2 YYNGEE. The DNA of the CDR3 is TGTGCCAGCAGCGTAGTATCTCGTTCCGGGGAGCTGTTTTTT. This gives the protein CASSVVSRSGELFF.

The CDR3 region has the DNA TGTGCCAGCAGCTTTCCAGCATTGTCCTACGAGCAGTACTTC. Its translation is CASSFPALSYEQYF. The chain joins TRBV5-6 to TRBJ2-7; D is unclear. Trimming took off 2 bases at V and 1 base at J, with 10 bases between the two ends. The CDR3 runs 14 residues. Germline values: CDR1 SGHDT, CDR2 YYEEEE. Looking up the rest from reference TRBV5-6 and TRBJ2-7 gives the full variable domain: DAGVTQSPTHLIKTRGQQVTLRCSPKSGHDTVSWYQQALGQGPQFIFQYYEEEERQRGNFPDRFSGHQFPNYSSELNVNALLLGDSALYLCASSFPALSYEQYFGPGTRLTVT.

A note on this clone: The same CDR3 arises from other DNA sequences in this sample as well. The rearrangement uses TRBV7-2 and TRBJ2-5; TRBD2 is a possible D gene (6 bases). This CDR3 region has 13 residues. In germline, CDR1 is SGHTA, CDR2 FQGNSA. Trimming cost V 3 bases and J 1 base, with 6 bases left between them. CDR3: CASSFGGQETQYF. The DNA for the CDR3 is TGTGCCAGCAGCTTCGGGGGCCAAGAGACCCAGTACTTC.

The chain uses TRBV10-1 and TRBJ2-3; no reliable D call. The CDR3 consists of 16 residues. Trimming left V 3 bases short and J 1 base short, with 14 bases between. Germline CDR1 reads WNHNN; CDR2 reads SYGVQD (reference sequence). This CDR3 reads CASSEGSRPGTDTQYF. CDR3 bases: TGCGCCAGCAGTGAAGGGTCCCGCCCAGGCACAGATACGCAGTATTTT.

The chain has TRBV5-4 and TRBJ2-7; TRBD1 matches 8 bases. There are 14 residues in the CDR3. The V gene's germline CDR1 is SGHNT and CDR2 YYREEE (reference sequence). V lost 3 bases, J lost 4 bases, and 6 bases stayed unmatched. The CDR3 DNA reads TGTGCCAGCAGCTCGACAGGGGAACCTTACGAGCAGTACTTC. Its translation is CASSSTGEPYEQYF.

This clone is a singleton in its sample. The chain links TRBV6-1 to TRBJ2-7; D is perhaps TRBD1 (6 bases). Germline loops: CDR1 MNHNS, CDR2 SASEGT. CDR3 length: 13 residues. V was cut by 1 base and J by 2 bases, with 6 bases left in between. CDR3 loop: CASSEGGPYEQYF. DNA of the CDR3: TGTGCCAGCAGTGAAGGGGGGCCCTACGAGCAGTACTTC.

The chain combines TRBV6-1 with TRBJ1-2; no firm D call. The V gene lost 5 bases and the J gene lost 2 bases, with 9 bases spanning the gap. This CDR3 comprises 13 residues. Looked up from germline, CDR1 is MNHNS and CDR2 is SASEGT. CDR3 coding DNA: TGTGCCAGCAGTTCAGTAGAGAACTATGGCTACACCTTC. This codes for CASSSVENYGYTF.

The chain carries TRBV6-6 and TRBJ2-3; D is possibly TRBD2 (6 bases). The CDR3 is 15 amino acids. CDR1 and CDR2 from the germline V gene are MNHNY and SVGAGI (reference sequence). Trimming cost V 5 bases and J 3 bases, with 15 bases left between them. The CDR3 sequence is CASSQAGYRTDTQYF. The DNA for the CDR3 is TGTGCCAGCAGTCAAGCGGGCTATAGAACAGATACGCAGTATTTT.

This chain links TRBV7-9 with TRBJ1-2; the D is unclear. The CDR3 is 12 residues long. Germline lookup yields CDR1 SEHNR and CDR2 FQNEAQ (reference sequence). Trimming took 10 bases from V and 6 from J, leaving 15 bases between them. In nucleotides, the CDR3 is TGTGCCACCGTACATACGGGCGATGGCTACACCTTC. The encoded protein is CATVHTGDGYTF.

The V and J genes are TRBV25-1 and TRBJ1-1; D might be TRBD1 (5 bases). The CDR3 extends over 15 amino acids. V gave up 1 base and J gave up 5 bases, with 14 bases separating them. Germline V gene data show CDR1 as MGHDK and CDR2 as SYGVNS. CDR3: CASSESEGRWTEAFF. CDR3 DNA: TGTGCCAGCAGTGAATCGGAGGGGCGATGGACTGAAGCTTTCTTT. Combining the CDR3 with reference TRBV25-1 and TRBJ1-1 gives the whole variable domain EADIYQTPRYLVIGTGKKITLECSQTMGHDKMYWYQQDPGMELHLIHYSYGVNSTEKGDLSSESTVSRIRTEHFPLTLESARPSHTSQYLCASSESEGRWTEAFFGQGTRLTVV.

The chain combines TRBV11-2 with TRBJ2-5; D is unresolved. Trimming stripped 0 bases from V and 4 bases from J, with 12 bases between. Germline values: CDR1 SGHAT, CDR2 FQNNGV. This CDR3 comprises 15 residues. The DNA for the CDR3 is TGTGCCAGCAGCTTAGATGGAAGCTTCTCAGAGACCCAGTACTTC. Residues: CASSLDGSFSETQYF.

This chain joins TRBV7-2 and TRBJ1-2; 10 bases align to TRBD1. The length of the CDR3 is 14 residues. CDR1 is SGHTA, CDR2 FQGNSA, per germline. With V trimmed by 5 bases and J by 8 bases, 8 bases remained unmatched. CDR3 loop: CASSMWDRGWGYTF. CDR3 coding DNA: TGTGCCAGCAGCATGTGGGACAGGGGCTGGGGCTACACCTTC.

The chain has TRBV10-3 and TRBJ1-4; no firm D call. The CDR3 has 12 residues. V was pared by 3 bases and J by 8 bases, with 7 bases between. Germline loops: CDR1 ENHRY, CDR2 SYGVKD. The CDR3 nucleotides are TGTGCCATCAGTGACAGTAAAGAAAAACTGTTTTTT. Translating it yields CAISDSKEKLFF.

The J gene is TRBJ1-2, the V gene TRBV7-2; TRBD1 matches 9 bases. J lost 1 base, V lost 1 base, and 4 bases had no gene match. Germline V gene sequence: CDR1 SGHTA, CDR2 FQGNSA. The length of the CDR3 is 16 residues. CDR3 bases: TGTGCCAGCAGCTTAGGAGGACAGGGGCTTAACTATGGCTACACCTTC. This gives the protein CASSLGGQGLNYGYTF.

Note on this clone: The identical CDR3 is also encoded by other nucleotide sequences in the sample. The chain couples TRBV7-3 to TRBJ2-3, with 8 bases matching TRBD1. V trimming: 3 bases; J trimming: 1 base; junction bases outside the gene matches: 6. This CDR3 has 16 amino acids. Germline V gene sequence: CDR1 SGHTA, CDR2 FQGTGA. DNA for the CDR3: TGTGCCAGCAGCTTGACAGGGGTTGTAGGCACAGATACGCAGTATTTT. This encodes CASSLTGVVGTDTQYF. Complete variable domain (other parts from reference TRBV7-3 and TRBJ2-3): GAGVSQTPSNKVTEKGKYVELRCDPISGHTALYWYRQSLGQGPEFLIYFQGTGAADDSGLPNDRFFAVRPEGSVSTLKIQRTERGDSAVYLCASSLTGVVGTDTQYFGPGTRLTVL.

V is TRBV2 and J is TRBJ2-4, with a possible D match to TRBD1 (7 bases). The germline gives CDR1 SNHLY, CDR2 FYNNEI. The CDR3 covers 14 residues. V was shortened by 8 bases and J by 8 bases, with 19 bases between the two germline ends. The CDR3 sequence: CASGVMGRGDIQYF. For the CDR3, the DNA is TGTGCCAGCGGAGTTATGGGCAGGGGGGACATTCAGTACTTC.